This section outlines one T cell receptor (beta chain) sequence together with its context. Authors' analysis steps: From reference gene primer amplification, estimates of nucleated cell counts were derived. TCRdb keeps only in-frame clones here, not all; method: immunoSEQ multiplex PCR. The DNA was the basis for D and trimming; V, J and clone size are from that table. This table holds roughly 250,000 clones, approximately 90% found once. The data belong to a study of blood T cell repertoires in COVID-19. About the study: Samples representing acute and convalescent COVID-19 were sourced from the United States, Italy and Spain. The cDNA or gDNA used as material had been derived from T cells, B-cell-depleted T cells, or PBMCs.

Germline V gene data show CDR1 as SGDLS and CDR2 as YYNGEE. This CDR3 has 15 amino acids. With 3 bases clipped from V and 0 bases from J, the junction kept 0 bases outside the gene matches. The J gene is TRBJ2-1, the V gene TRBV9; 10 bases align to TRBD2. This TCR came from a middle-aged woman who had recovered from COVID-19. Specimen: peripheral blood. The CDR3 sequence: CASSERGGSYNEQFF. Written as DNA, the CDR3 is TGTGCCAGCAGCGAGCGGGGGGGCTCCTACAATGAGCAGTTCTTC.